Shown below are 30 T cell receptor beta chains from a single sample sequenced in a study of identical twins (dated by TCRdb to the mid-2010s). Library preparation was by 5' RACE. The listed sequencing device is Illumina HiSeq 2000. The public reads were reprocessed in TCRdb via fastp at Q25 and MiXCR, keeping in-frame beta chains. Merged by CDR3 protein, the rows form single entries marked with the most common genes and DNA. The table for this sample lists 600,000 to 850,000 distinct CDR3 sequences; about 20% of them were counted only once. The top ten clones comprise roughly 14% of the sample. The same specimen was also included in a second study, on T cells expressing NK-cell markers.

Specimen: PBMCs. These receptor sequences come from a woman aged 18-29 years in good health.

This clonotype has ten or more counts. The chain combines TRBV7-6 with TRBJ2-3; D might be TRBD1 or TRBD2, each matching 6 bases. This CDR3 has 16 residues. V lost 2 bases and J lost 5, with 17 bases in between. From germline, CDR1 is SGHVS and CDR2 FNYEAQ. CDR3 residues: CASSLRYRGRGDTQYF. CDR3 in DNA: TGTGCCAGCAGCTTAAGGTACCGGGGGCGAGGAGATACGCAGTATTTT.

This clonotype has only a few counts. The rearrangement joins TRBV20-1 to TRBJ2-5; 8 bases fit TRBD2. CDR3 length equals 14 residues. Trimming cost V 3 bases and J 7 bases; bases outside gene matches: 10. CDR1 is DFQATT and CDR2 is SNEGSKA in the germline V gene (reference sequence). CDR3 protein: CSARSGSGRTTQYF. As DNA, the CDR3 is TGCAGTGCTAGGAGCGGGAGCGGACGCACGACCCAGTACTTC.

This clonotype was seen only a few times. The chain employs TRBV6-1 and TRBJ1-2, with 8 bases lining up with TRBD1. The CDR3 length is 15 residues. V trimming: 7 bases; J trimming: 8 bases; junction bases outside the gene matches: 15. Germline assignment: CDR1 MNHNS and CDR2 SASEGT. CDR3 sequence reads: CASKMLGTGPKGYTF. The CDR3 coding sequence is TGTGCCAGCAAAATGCTCGGGACAGGACCTAAAGGCTACACCTTC.

The gene calls are TRBV12-3 or TRBV12-4 and TRBJ1-5, with unresolved D. The CDR3 runs 14 residues. V was shortened by 6 bases and J by 2 bases, with 11 bases between the two germline ends. CDR3 in amino acids: CASSYATGNQPQHF. The CDR3 DNA reads TGTGCCAGCAGCTACGCCACAGGCAATCAGCCCCAGCATTTT.

This clonotype was seen only a few times. Written as DNA, the CDR3 is TGCAGTGCTAGTCACCGGACTAGCGGGGGTTACAATGAGCAGTTCTTC. As protein: CSASHRTSGGYNEQFF. The J gene is TRBJ2-1, the V gene TRBV20-1; TRBD2 aligns across 13 bases. J gave up 4 bases and V 3 bases, and 6 bases lay outside the gene matches. The germline gives CDR1 DFQATT, CDR2 SNEGSKA (reference sequence). The length of the CDR3 is 16 residues.

The V gene is TRBV20-1, the J gene TRBJ1-4, with D possibly matching TRBD1 (5 bases). Per the germline V gene, CDR1 is DFQATT and CDR2 is SNEGSKA (reference sequence). The CDR3 is made up of 15 amino acids. Trimming left V 5 bases short and J 4 bases short, with 17 bases between. For the CDR3, the DNA is TGCAGTGCTCGCCGGGGCTCGGGCATTAATGAAAAACTGTTTTTT. Its translation: CSARRGSGINEKLFF.

The sample holds a few counts of this clonotype. The gene calls are TRBV7-2 and TRBJ1-5; TRBD1 agrees at 7 bases. The germline gives CDR1 SGHTA, CDR2 FQGNSA. Trimming at V came to 4 bases and at J to 0 bases, leaving 6 bases not matched to a gene. There are 16 residues in the CDR3. The CDR3 here is CASSSEGAYSNQPQHF. The CDR3 DNA reads as TGTGCCAGCAGCTCAGAGGGGGCGTATAGCAATCAGCCCCAGCATTTT.

The sample holds many counts of this clonotype. This chain uses TRBV20-1 with TRBJ2-1, with D unclear. Germline values: CDR1 DFQATT, CDR2 SNEGSKA (reference sequence). Trimming took 6 bases from V and 4 from J, leaving 13 bases between them. CDR3 length: 13 residues. The CDR3, as DNA: TGCAGTGCCCGGCCGAGCAGATACAATGAGCAGTTCTTC. Amino acids: CSARPSRYNEQFF.

Written as DNA, the CDR3 is TGTGCCAGCAGCTTATCGGGGGGTCGAGTGGGGGAGCAGTTCTTC. It is translated as CASSLSGGRVGEQFF. The rearrangement links TRBV7-8 to TRBJ2-1, with 7 nucleotides matching TRBD2. The CDR3 has 15 amino acids. Germline values: CDR1 SGHVS, CDR2 FQNEAQ. The ends lost 2 bases at V and 10 bases at J; junction bases unmatched: 11.

The rearrangement uses TRBV29-1 and TRBJ2-3, with D possibly matching TRBD1 (5 bases). V was trimmed by 4 bases and J by 6 bases, leaving 17 bases between them. The CDR3 contains 14 residues. CDR1 is SQVTM, CDR2 ANQGSEA, per germline. This chain's CDR3 is CSVGGLPGSDTQYF. The CDR3 nucleotides read TGCAGCGTTGGTGGTCTCCCAGGGTCGGATACGCAGTATTTT.

Many counts were recorded for this clonotype. J is TRBJ2-3 and V is TRBV12-3 or TRBV12-4; D is ambiguous. The CDR3 consists of 12 residues. Trimming stripped 3 bases from V and 4 bases from J, with 5 bases between. CDR3 region: CASSFHPDTQYF. The CDR3 nucleotides read TGTGCCAGCAGTTTTCACCCAGATACGCAGTATTTT.

The rearrangement links TRBV18 to TRBJ1-2; unclear D gene. Germline CDR1 KGHSH, CDR2 LQKENI. Trimming shortened V by 5 bases and J by 8 bases, and 21 bases separated the two germline ends. This CDR3 is built from 15 residues. The CDR3 nucleotides read TGTGCCAGCTCATCACGTACGGACCGAACGGGGGGCTACACCTTC. This sequence encodes CASSSRTDRTGGYTF.

This rearrangement joins TRBV19 to TRBJ2-7; 8 bases agree with TRBD2. Germline assignment: CDR1 LNHDA and CDR2 SQIVND (reference sequence). CDR3 size: 17 residues. V gave up 7 bases and J gave up 0 bases; unmatched junction bases: 14. The CDR3 region has the DNA TGTGCCAGTACCCCAAGGGGTGTAGCGGGAAGCTCCTACGAGCAGTACTTC. The encoded protein is CASTPRGVAGSSYEQYF.

The sample holds a few counts of this clonotype. The CDR3 nucleotides read TGTGCCAGCAGCGCCCGTACGGCAGGGACGGATGACAACGTCCTGACTTTC. Residues: CASSARTAGTDDNVLTF. The chain couples TRBV9 to TRBJ2-6; tentatively, D is TRBD1 or TRBD2 (5 bases each). This CDR3 has 17 amino acids. Per germline, CDR1 SGDLS and CDR2 YYNGEE. V was trimmed by 3 bases and J by 9 bases, leaving 22 bases between them.

This chain joins TRBV20-1 and TRBJ2-2; D gene ambiguous. Germline CDR1 and CDR2: DFQATT and SNEGSKA (reference sequence). This CDR3 has 14 amino acids. Trimming left V 6 bases short and J 2 bases short, with 13 bases between. CDR3 DNA: TGCAGTGCCCCGCAGCAATCTAACACCGGGGAGCTGTTTTTT. Translation gives CSAPQQSNTGELFF.

The chain recombines TRBV15 with TRBJ2-1, with 7 nucleotides matching TRBD1. Germline loops: CDR1 LNHNV, CDR2 YYDKDF (reference sequence). There are 15 residues in the CDR3. V dropped 4 bases and J dropped 9; count of bases not matched to a gene: 12. CDR3 DNA: TGTGCCACCAGCAACAAACAGGGGACCTTGGGTGAGCAGTTCTTC. Its protein is CATSNKQGTLGEQFF. Drawing the rest from reference TRBV15 and TRBJ2-1, the complete variable domain is DAMVIQNPRYQVTQFGKPVTLSCSQTLNHNVMYWYQQKSSQAPKLLFHYYDKDFNNEADTPDNFQSRRPNTSFCFLDIRSPGLGDTAMYLCATSNKQGTLGEQFFGPGTRLTVL.

The chain is built from TRBV9 and TRBJ2-2; 8 bases are shared with TRBD2. J gave up 6 bases and V 0 bases, and 7 bases lay outside the gene matches. Germline CDR1 reads SGDLS; CDR2 reads YYNGEE. The CDR3 is 16 residues long. The CDR3 DNA follows: TGTGCCAGCAGCGTAGGTCCGGGAGGGATAGCCGGGGAGCTGTTTTTT. Translation: CASSVGPGGIAGELFF.

This clonotype turned up a few times. The chain joins TRBV30 to TRBJ1-5; D uncertain. Germline lookup yields CDR1 GTSNPN and CDR2 SVGIG (reference sequence). The V and J ends lost 3 bases and 2 bases respectively, with 5 bases between them. CDR3 length: 12 amino acids. CDR3 nucleotide sequence: TGTGCCTGGAGGGCCGGCAATCAGCCCCAGCATTTT. Protein product: CAWRAGNQPQHF.

The chain employs TRBV6-2 or TRBV6-3 and TRBJ2-7; 7 bases fit TRBD1. The CDR3 contains 16 residues. Trimming at V came to 5 bases and at J to 5 bases, leaving 15 bases not matched to a gene. Germline CDR1 and CDR2: MNHEY and SVGEGT. Here the CDR3 DNA reads TGTGCCAGCAGTGGTCTACAGGGGAAAAAATCCCACGAGCAGTACTTC. It translates to CASSGLQGKKSHEQYF.

The J gene is TRBJ2-5, the V gene TRBV24-1; D not certain. The CDR3 extends over 14 amino acids. Germline CDR1 is KGHDR and CDR2 is SFDVKD. V was trimmed by 5 bases and J by 2 bases, leaving 11 bases between them. The CDR3, as DNA: TGTGCCACCAGTGGCTCCGGACGGCAAGAGACCCAGTACTTC. Its translation is CATSGSGRQETQYF.

This clonotype was detected a few times. The chain couples TRBV19 to TRBJ2-1; 9 nucleotides match TRBD2. The CDR3 loop spans 16 amino acids. Looked up from germline, CDR1 is LNHDA and CDR2 is SQIVND (reference sequence). After removal of 5 bases from V and 9 bases from J, the junction contained 14 bases not matched to a gene. This chain's CDR3 is CASSPLLAGRRGEQFF. CDR3 DNA sequence: TGTGCCAGTAGTCCCCTACTAGCGGGCCGAAGGGGTGAGCAGTTCTTC.

This sequence joins TRBV11-2 and TRBJ2-5, with 9 bases fitting TRBD1. This CDR3 region has 15 residues. Germline V gives CDR1 SGHAT, CDR2 FQNNGV. The J segment lost 5 bases and the V segment lost 1 base, leaving 5 bases of the junction unmatched. Here the CDR3 DNA reads TGTGCCAGCAGCTTAGTAACAGGGGGCTGGGAGACCCAGTACTTC. It translates to CASSLVTGGWETQYF. Full variable domain (outside the CDR3, taken from reference TRBV11-2 and TRBJ2-5): EAGVAQSPRYKIIEKRQSVAFWCNPISGHATLYWYQQILGQGPKLLIQFQNNGVVDDSQLPKDRFSAERLKGVDSTLKIQPAKLEDSAVYLCASSLVTGGWETQYFGPGTRLLVL.

The chain couples TRBV12-3 or TRBV12-4 to TRBJ2-7, with 8 bases that match TRBD2. This CDR3 has 15 amino acids. The J segment lost 2 bases and the V segment lost 3 bases, leaving 6 bases of the junction unmatched. CDR3 region: CASSFSGGAPYEQYF. CDR3 sequence (DNA): TGTGCCAGCAGTTTCTCCGGGGGGGCCCCCTACGAGCAGTACTTC.

The V and J genes are TRBV10-2 and TRBJ2-5, with TRBD2 as a possible D gene (6 bases). The CDR3 length is 15 residues. Trimming stripped 6 bases from V and 0 bases from J, with 14 bases between. Looked up from germline, CDR1 is WSHSY and CDR2 is SAAADI. CDR3 in DNA: TGCGCCAGCAGACCCGCCGGGGGAGACCAAGAGACCCAGTACTTC. Translating it yields CASRPAGGDQETQYF.

V usage is TRBV24-1 and J usage is TRBJ2-3; 9 nucleotides agree with TRBD1. Germline values: CDR1 KGHDR, CDR2 SFDVKD. Trimming took 4 bases from V and 6 from J; bases not matched to a gene: 7. This CDR3 contains 15 residues. The CDR3 DNA reads TGTGCCACCAGTGACCCCGGGACAGGGATGGATACGCAGTATTTT. Protein: CATSDPGTGMDTQYF.

V and J are TRBV20-1 and TRBJ1-1, with TRBD1 as a possible D gene (5 bases). Germline CDR1 is DFQATT and CDR2 is SNEGSKA (reference sequence). The germline V and J ends were trimmed by 5 bases and 3 bases, with 13 bases remaining between them. The CDR3 consists of 13 residues. CDR3 bases: TGCAGTGCTGGGCCCCAACAGGACACTGAAGCTTTCTTT. Its protein is CSAGPQQDTEAFF.

This clonotype came up a few times. J is TRBJ1-2 and V is TRBV12-3 or TRBV12-4, with 8 bases fitting TRBD1. J was trimmed by 2 bases and V by 8 bases; bases with no gene match: 10. The CDR3 length is 15 residues. The CDR3 loop reads CASAVTGAGNYGYTF. DNA for the CDR3: TGTGCCAGCGCTGTGACAGGGGCCGGGAACTATGGCTACACCTTC.

This clonotype has a handful of counts. V and J are TRBV5-1 and TRBJ2-2, with 7 bases lining up with TRBD1. V lost 4 bases, J lost 1 base, and 7 bases stayed unmatched. CDR1 is SGHRS, CDR2 YFSETQ, per germline. This CDR3 contains 16 residues. The CDR3 sequence: CASSQGGTLNTGELFF. The CDR3 coding sequence is TGCGCCAGCAGCCAAGGGGGCACCTTGAACACCGGGGAGCTGTTTTTT.

The CDR3 sequence: CALGASTADTQYF. The CDR3 DNA reads TGTGCCCTGGGGGCTAGCACGGCAGATACGCAGTATTTT. The chain employs TRBV10-3 and TRBJ2-3; D possibly corresponds to TRBD1 (6 bases). The CDR3 has 13 amino acids. Germline V gene lookup returns CDR1 ENHRY and CDR2 SYGVKD. V lost 11 bases, J lost 4 bases, and 16 bases lay in between.

This clonotype was counted only a few times. The chain recombines TRBV12-3 or TRBV12-4 with TRBJ2-2; TRBD2 agrees at 8 bases. The CDR3 spans 15 residues. V lost 6 bases to trimming and J lost 2 bases; unmatched junction nucleotides: 5. The CDR3 bases are TGTGCCAGCAGGACTAGGACTAGCAACACCGGGGAGCTGTTTTTT. Protein sequence: CASRTRTSNTGELFF.